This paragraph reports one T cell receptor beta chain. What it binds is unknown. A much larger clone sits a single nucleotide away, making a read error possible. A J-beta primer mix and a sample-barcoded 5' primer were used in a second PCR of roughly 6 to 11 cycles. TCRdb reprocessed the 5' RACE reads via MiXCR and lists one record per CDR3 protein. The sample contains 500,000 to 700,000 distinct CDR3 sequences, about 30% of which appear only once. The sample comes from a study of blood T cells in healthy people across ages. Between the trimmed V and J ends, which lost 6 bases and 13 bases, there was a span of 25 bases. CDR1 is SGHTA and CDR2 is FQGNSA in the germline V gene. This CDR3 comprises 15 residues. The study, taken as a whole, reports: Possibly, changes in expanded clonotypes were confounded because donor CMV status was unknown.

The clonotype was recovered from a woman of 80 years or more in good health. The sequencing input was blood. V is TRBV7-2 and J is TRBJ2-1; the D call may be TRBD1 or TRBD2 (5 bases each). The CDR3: CASSLAKGTEETQFF. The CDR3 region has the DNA TGTGCCAGCAGTCTCGCGAAAGGGACGGAGGAGACCCAGTTCTTC.